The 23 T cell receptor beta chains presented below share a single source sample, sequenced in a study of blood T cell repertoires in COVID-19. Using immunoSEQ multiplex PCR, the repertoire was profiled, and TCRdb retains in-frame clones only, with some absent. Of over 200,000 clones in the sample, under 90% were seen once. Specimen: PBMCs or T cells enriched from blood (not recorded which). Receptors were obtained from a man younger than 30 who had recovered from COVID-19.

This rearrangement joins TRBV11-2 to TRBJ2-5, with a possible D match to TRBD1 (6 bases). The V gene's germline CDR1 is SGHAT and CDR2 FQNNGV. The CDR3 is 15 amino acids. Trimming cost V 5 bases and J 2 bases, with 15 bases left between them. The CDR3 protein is CASSPRLDSQETQYF. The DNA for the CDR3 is TGTGCCAGCAGCCCTCGTCTGGACAGTCAAGAGACCCAGTACTTC.

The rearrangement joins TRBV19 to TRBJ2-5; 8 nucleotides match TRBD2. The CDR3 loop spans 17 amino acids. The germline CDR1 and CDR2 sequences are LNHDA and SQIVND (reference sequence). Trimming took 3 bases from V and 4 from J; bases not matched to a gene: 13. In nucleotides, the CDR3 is TGTGCCAGTAGTATTTTGGCGTTAGCGGGACCAACAGAGACCCAGTACTTC. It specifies CASSILALAGPTETQYF.

DNA of the CDR3: TGTGCCAGCAGCTTAGTCGGGCTGGGACAGGGAGGAAACACCATATATTTT. This codes for CASSLVGLGQGGNTIYF. This chain connects TRBV7-6 to TRBJ1-3, with 9 bases lining up with TRBD1. Per germline, CDR1 SGHVS and CDR2 FNYEAQ. The CDR3 consists of 17 residues. Unmatched junction bases numbered 8, after V lost 1 base and J lost 4 bases.

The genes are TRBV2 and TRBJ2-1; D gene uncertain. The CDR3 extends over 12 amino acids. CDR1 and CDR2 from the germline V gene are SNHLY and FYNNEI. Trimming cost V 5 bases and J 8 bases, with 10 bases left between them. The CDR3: CASSRRLDEQFF. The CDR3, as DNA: TGTGCCAGCAGTAGGAGATTGGATGAGCAGTTCTTC.

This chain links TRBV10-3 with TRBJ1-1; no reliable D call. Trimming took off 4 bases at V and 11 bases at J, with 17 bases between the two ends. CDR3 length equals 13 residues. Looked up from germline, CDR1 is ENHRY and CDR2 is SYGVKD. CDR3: CAISALSLGAAFF. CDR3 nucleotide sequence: TGTGCCATCAGTGCATTATCGCTGGGAGCCGCTTTCTTT.

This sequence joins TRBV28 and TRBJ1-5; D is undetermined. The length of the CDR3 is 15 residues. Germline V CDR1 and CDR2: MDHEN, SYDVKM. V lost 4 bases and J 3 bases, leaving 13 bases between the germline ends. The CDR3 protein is CASSSAGPNNQPQHF. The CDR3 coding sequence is TGTGCCAGCAGTTCGGCAGGTCCCAACAATCAGCCCCAGCATTTT.

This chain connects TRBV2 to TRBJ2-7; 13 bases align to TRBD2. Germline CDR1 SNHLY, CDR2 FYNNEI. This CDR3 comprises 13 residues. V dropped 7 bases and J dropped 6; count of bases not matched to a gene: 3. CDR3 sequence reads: CASNGLAGAEQYF. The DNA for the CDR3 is TGTGCCAGCAACGGACTAGCGGGAGCCGAGCAGTACTTC.

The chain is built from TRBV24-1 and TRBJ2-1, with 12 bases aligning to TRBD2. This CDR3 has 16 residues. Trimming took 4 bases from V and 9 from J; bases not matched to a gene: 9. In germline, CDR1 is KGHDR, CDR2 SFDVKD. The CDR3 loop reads CATSDPSGGALSEQFF. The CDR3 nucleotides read TGTGCCACCAGTGACCCTAGCGGGGGGGCCTTAAGTGAGCAGTTCTTC.

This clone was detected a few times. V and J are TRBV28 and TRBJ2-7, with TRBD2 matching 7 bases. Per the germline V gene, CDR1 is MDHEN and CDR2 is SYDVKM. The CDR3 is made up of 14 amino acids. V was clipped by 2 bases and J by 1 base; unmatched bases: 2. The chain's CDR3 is CASSLAGESYEQYF. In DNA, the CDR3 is TGTGCCAGCAGTTTAGCGGGAGAGTCCTACGAGCAGTACTTC.

The CDR3 coding sequence is TGTGCCAGCAGTTTATGGGGGGCTTCCTCTGGGGCCAACGTCCTGACTTTC. Translation: CASSLWGASSGANVLTF. The genes are TRBV28 and TRBJ2-6, with D maybe TRBD1 (6 bases). Germline V gives CDR1 MDHEN, CDR2 SYDVKM. Deletions cut 0 bases from V and 0 bases from J, with 9 bases between. The CDR3 consists of 17 residues.

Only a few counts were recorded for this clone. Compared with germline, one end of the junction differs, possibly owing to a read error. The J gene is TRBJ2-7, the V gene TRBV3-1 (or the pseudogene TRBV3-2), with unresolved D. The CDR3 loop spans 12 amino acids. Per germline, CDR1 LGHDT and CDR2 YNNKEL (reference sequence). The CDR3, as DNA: TGTGCCAGCAGCCAAGGAATCTACGGGCAGTACTTC. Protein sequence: CASSQGIYGQYF.

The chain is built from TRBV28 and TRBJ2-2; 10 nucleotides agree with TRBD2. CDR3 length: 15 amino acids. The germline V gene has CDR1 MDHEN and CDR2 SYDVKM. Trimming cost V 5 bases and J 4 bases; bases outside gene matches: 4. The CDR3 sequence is CASSPSGSRTGELFF. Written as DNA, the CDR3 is TGTGCCAGCAGTCCTAGCGGGAGTCGCACCGGGGAGCTGTTTTTT.

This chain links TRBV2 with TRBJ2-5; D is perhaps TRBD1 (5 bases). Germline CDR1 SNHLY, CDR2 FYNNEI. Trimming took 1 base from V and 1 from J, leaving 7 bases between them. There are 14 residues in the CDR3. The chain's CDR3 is CASSEGGGQETQYF. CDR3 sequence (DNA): TGTGCCAGCAGTGAAGGGGGCGGCCAAGAGACCCAGTACTTC.

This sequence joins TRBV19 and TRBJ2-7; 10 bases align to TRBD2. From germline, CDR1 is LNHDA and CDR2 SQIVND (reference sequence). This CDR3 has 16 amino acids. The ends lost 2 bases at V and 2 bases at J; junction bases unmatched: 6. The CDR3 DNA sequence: TGTGCCAGTAGTATACGTGCTAGCGGGGGAACCTACGAGCAGTACTTC. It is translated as CASSIRASGGTYEQYF.

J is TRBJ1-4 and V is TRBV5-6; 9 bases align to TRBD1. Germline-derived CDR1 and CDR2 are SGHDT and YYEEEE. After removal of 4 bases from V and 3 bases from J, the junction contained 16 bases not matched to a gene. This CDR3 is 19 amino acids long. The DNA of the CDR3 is TGTGCCAGCAGCGGAACCGGGACAGGGTTTTTTAGGGCTAATGAAAAACTGTTTTTT. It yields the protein CASSGTGTGFFRANEKLFF.

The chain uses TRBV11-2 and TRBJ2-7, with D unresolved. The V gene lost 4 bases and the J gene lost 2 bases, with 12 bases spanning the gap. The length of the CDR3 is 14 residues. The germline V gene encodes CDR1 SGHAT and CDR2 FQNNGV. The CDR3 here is CASSSPRRTYEQYF. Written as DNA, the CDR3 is TGTGCCAGCAGCTCCCCACGGAGAACCTACGAGCAGTACTTC.

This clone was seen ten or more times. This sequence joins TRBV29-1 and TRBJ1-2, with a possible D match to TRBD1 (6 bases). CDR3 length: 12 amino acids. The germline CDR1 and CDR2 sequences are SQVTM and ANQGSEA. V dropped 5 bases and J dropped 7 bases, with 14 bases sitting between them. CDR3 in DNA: TGCAGCGTTTCTGGGGGGGCCGGTGGCTACACCTTC. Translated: CSVSGGAGGYTF.

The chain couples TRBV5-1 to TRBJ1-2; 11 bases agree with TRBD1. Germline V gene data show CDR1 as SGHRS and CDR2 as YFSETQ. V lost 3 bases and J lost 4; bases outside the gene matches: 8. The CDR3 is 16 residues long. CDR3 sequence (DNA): TGCGCCAGCAGCTCGATGGACAGGGGGCGCGGCTATGGCTACACCTTC. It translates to CASSSMDRGRGYGYTF. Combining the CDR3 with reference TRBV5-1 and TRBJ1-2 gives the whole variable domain KAGVTQTPRYLIKTRGQQVTLSCSPISGHRSVSWYQQTPGQGLQFLFEYFSETQRNKGNFPGRFSGRQFSNSRSEMNVSTLELGDSALYLCASSSMDRGRGYGYTFGSGTRLTVV.

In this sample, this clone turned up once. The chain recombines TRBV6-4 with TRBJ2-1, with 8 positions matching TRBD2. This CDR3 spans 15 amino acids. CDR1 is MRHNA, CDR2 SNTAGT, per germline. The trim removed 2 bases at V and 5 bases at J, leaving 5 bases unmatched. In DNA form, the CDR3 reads TGTGCCAGCAGTGACGCTGCGGGGGGAAACAATGAGCAGTTCTTC. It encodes CASSDAAGGNNEQFF.

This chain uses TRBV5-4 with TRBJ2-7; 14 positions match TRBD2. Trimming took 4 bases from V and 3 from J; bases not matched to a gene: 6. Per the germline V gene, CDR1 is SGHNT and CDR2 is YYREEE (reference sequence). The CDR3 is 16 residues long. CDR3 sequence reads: CASSTAGTSGSYEQYF. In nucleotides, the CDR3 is TGTGCCAGCAGCACGGCCGGGACTAGCGGGAGCTACGAGCAGTACTTC.

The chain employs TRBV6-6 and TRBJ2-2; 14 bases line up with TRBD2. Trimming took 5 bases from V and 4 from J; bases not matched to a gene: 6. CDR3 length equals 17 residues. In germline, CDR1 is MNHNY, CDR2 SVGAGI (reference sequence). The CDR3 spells CASSPTSGGAATGELFF. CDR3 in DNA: TGTGCCAGCAGTCCGACTAGCGGGGGGGCTGCCACCGGGGAGCTGTTTTTT.

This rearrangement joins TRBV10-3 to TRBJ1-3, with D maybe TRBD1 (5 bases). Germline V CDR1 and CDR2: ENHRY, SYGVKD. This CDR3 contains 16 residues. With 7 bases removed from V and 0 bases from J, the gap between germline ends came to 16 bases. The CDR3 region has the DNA TGTGCCATCAACGACAGTCCCCAACCCTCTGGAAACACCATATATTTT. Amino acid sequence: CAINDSPQPSGNTIYF.

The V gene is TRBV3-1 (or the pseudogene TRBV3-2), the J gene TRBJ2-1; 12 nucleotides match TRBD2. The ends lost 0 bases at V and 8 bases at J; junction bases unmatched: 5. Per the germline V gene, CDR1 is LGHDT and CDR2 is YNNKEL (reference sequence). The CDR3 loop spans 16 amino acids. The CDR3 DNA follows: TGTGCCAGCAGCCAAGACCCACTAGCGGGGGGACATGAGCAGTTCTTC. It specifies CASSQDPLAGGHEQFF.